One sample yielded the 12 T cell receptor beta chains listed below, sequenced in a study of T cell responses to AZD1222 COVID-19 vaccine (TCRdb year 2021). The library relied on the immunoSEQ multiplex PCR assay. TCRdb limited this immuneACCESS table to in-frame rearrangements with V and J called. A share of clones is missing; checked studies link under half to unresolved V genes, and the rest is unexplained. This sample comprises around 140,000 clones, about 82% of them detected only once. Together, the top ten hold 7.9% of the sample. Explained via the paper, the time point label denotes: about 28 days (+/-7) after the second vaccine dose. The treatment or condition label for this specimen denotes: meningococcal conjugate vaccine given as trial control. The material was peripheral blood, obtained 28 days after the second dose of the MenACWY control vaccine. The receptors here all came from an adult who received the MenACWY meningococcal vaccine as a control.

CDR3 region: CSARVASGYTF. As DNA, the CDR3 is TGCAGTGCTAGAGTGGCGAGCGGCTACACCTTC. This chain links TRBV20-1 with TRBJ1-2; D is unclear. The V gene lost 1 base and the J gene lost 8 bases, with 8 bases spanning the gap. The CDR3 runs to 11 residues. The germline V gene has CDR1 DFQATT and CDR2 SNEGSKA (reference sequence).

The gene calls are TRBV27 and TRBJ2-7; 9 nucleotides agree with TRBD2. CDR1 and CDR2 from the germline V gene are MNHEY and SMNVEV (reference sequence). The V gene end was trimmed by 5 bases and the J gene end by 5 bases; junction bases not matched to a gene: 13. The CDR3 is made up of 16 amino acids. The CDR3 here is CASSPRPKAGGDEQYF. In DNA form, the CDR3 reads TGTGCCAGCAGTCCACGACCGAAGGCGGGAGGGGACGAGCAGTACTTC.

The CDR3 DNA reads TGTGCCAGCACCCACCTGGGGGCGGGGGGGGCCAACGTCCTGACTTTC. This encodes CASTHLGAGGANVLTF. This sequence joins TRBV2 and TRBJ2-6; TRBD1 or TRBD2 may be the D gene (6 bases each). Trimming removed 7 bases at V and 4 bases at J, with 17 bases between. The CDR3 has 16 amino acids. Germline CDR1 is SNHLY and CDR2 is FYNNEI.

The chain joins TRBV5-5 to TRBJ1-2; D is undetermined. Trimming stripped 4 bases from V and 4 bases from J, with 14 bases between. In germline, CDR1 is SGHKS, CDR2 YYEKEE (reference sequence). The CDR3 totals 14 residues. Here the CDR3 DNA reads TGTGCCAGCAGCCCCTACATGACTGGCTATGGCTACACCTTC. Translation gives CASSPYMTGYGYTF.

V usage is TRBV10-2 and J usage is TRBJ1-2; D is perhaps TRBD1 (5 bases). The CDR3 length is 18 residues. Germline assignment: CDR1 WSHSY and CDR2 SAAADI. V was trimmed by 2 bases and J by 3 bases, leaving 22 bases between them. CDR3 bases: TGCGCCAGCAGTGAGATAGGAGGGGCCAACTCCCGAGACTATGGCTACACCTTC. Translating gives CASSEIGGANSRDYGYTF.

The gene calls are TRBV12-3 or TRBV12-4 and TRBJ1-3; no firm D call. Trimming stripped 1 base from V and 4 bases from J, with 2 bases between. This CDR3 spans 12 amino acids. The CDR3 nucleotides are TGTGCCAGCAGTTTAGTCGGAAACACCATATATTTT. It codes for CASSLVGNTIYF.

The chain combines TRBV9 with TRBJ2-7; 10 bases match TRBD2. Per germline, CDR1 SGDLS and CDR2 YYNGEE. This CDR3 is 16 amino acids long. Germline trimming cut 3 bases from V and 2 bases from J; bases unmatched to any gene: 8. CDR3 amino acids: CASSAGRTSGTYEQYF. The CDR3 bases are TGTGCCAGCAGCGCGGGACGGACTAGCGGAACCTACGAGCAGTACTTC.

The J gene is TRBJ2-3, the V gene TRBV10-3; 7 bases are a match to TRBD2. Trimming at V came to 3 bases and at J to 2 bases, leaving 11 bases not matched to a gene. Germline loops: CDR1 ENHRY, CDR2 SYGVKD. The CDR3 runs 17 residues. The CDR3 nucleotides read TGTGCCATCAGTGACCTCCCCGGGACTAAGAACACAGATACGCAGTATTTT. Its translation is CAISDLPGTKNTDTQYF.

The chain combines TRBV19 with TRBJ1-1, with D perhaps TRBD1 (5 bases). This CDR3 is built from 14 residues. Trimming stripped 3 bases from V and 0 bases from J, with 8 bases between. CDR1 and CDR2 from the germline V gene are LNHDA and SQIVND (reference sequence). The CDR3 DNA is TGTGCCAGTAGTATGGGGCTTCTGAACACTGAAGCTTTCTTT. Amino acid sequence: CASSMGLLNTEAFF.

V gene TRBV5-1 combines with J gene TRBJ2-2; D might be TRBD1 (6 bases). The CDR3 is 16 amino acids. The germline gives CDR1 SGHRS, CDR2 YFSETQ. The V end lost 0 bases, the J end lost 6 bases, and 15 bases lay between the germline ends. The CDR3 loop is CASSLALGAVAGELFF. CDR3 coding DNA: TGCGCCAGCAGCTTGGCGTTGGGGGCAGTGGCCGGGGAGCTGTTTTTT.

The CDR3 here is CASEEGAMNTEAFF. CDR3 nucleotide sequence: TGTGCCAGCGAGGAGGGGGCCATGAACACTGAAGCTTTCTTT. The genes are TRBV28 and TRBJ1-1; TRBD1 agrees at 7 bases. Germline CDR1 is MDHEN and CDR2 is SYDVKM. The V gene end was trimmed by 8 bases and the J gene end by 0 bases; junction bases not matched to a gene: 6. The CDR3 loop spans 14 amino acids.

In DNA, the CDR3 is TGTGCCAGTGGAGCCTTAGTGACTGAAGCTTTCTTT. This gives the protein CASGALVTEAFF. V and J are TRBV28 and TRBJ1-1, with no clear D. There are 12 residues in the CDR3. V lost 9 bases, J lost 5 bases, and 13 bases lay in between. Per the germline V gene, CDR1 is MDHEN and CDR2 is SYDVKM.